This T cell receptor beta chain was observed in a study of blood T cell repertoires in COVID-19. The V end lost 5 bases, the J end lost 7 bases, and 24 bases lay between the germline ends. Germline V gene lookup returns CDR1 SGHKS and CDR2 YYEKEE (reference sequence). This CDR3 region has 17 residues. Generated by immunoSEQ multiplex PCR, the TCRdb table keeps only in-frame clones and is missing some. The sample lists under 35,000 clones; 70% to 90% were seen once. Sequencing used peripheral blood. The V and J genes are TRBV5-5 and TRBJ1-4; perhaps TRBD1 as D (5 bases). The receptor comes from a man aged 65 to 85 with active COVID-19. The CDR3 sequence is CASSTWGSQGWGEKLFF. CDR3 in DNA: TGTGCCAGCAGTACTTGGGGTTCCCAGGGATGGGGTGAAAAACTGTTTTTT.